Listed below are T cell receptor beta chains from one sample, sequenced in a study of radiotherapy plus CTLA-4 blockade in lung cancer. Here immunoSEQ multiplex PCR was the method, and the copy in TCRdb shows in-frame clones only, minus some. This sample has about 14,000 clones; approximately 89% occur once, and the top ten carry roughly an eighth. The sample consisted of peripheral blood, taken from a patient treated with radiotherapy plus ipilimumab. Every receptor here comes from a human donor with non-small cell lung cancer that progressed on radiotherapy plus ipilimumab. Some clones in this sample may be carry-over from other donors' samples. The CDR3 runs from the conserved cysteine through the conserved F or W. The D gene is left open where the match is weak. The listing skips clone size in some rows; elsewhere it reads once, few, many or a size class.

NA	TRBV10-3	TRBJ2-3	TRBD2	CAMREGGFARSTDTQYF	TGTGCCATGAGGGAGGGCGGCTTCGCTCGAAGCACAGATACGCAGTATTTT
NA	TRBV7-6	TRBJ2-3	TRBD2	CASSLLSGGSTDTQYF	TGTGCCAGCAGCTTACTTAGCGGGGGAAGCACAGATACGCAGTATTTT
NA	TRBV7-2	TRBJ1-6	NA	CASSAQVANSPLHF	TGTGCCAGCAGCGCACAGGTGGCGAATTCACCCCTCCACTTT
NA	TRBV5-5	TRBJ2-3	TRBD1	CASSLPGTGSDTQYF	TGTGCCAGCAGCTTGCCGGGGACAGGGTCGGATACGCAGTATTTT
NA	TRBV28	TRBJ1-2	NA	CASSPDNPLTKTYGYTF	TGTGCCAGCAGTCCTGACAATCCCTTGACGAAGACCTATGGCTACACCTTC
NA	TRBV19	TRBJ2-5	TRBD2	CASSIVLAQEETQYF	TGTGCCAGTAGTATAGTACTAGCGCAAGAAGAGACCCAGTACTTC
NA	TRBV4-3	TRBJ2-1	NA	CASSQDLSEATYNEQFF	TGCGCCAGCAGCCAAGATCTGTCGGAGGCCACCTACAATGAGCAGTTCTTC
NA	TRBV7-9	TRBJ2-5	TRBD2	CASSRVMGGETQYF	TGTGCCAGCAGCAGGGTAATGGGGGGGGAGACCCAGTACTTC
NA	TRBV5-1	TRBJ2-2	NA	CASSPGVEGTGELFF	TGCGCCAGCAGCCCGGGAGTCGAAGGCACCGGGGAGCTGTTTTTT
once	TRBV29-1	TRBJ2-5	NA	CSVAPTRGETQYF	TGCAGCGTTGCCCCAACGCGGGGAGAGACCCAGTACTTC
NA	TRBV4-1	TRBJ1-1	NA	CASSPVQGVHTEAFF	TGCGCCAGCAGCCCTGTACAGGGAGTTCACACTGAAGCTTTCTTT
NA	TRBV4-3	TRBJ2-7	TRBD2	CASSQDRIGLARYEQYF	TGCGCCAGCAGCCAGGACCGTATCGGACTAGCGCGTTACGAGCAGTACTTC
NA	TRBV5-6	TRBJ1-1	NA	CASSLLRGSRTEAFF	TGTGCCAGCAGCTTGTTGCGGGGGAGTAGGACTGAAGCTTTCTTT
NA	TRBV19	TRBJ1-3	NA	CASSIFDSFVGNTIYF	TGTGCCAGTAGTATCTTTGATAGCTTCGTTGGAAACACCATATATTTT
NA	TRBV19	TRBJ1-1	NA	CASSIDMGWDFSEAFF	TGTGCCAGTAGTATAGACATGGGGTGGGACTTCTCTGAAGCTTTCTTT
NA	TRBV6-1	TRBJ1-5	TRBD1	CASSLTGGVQPQHF	TGTGCCAGCAGTCTGACAGGGGGCGTCCAGCCCCAGCATTTT
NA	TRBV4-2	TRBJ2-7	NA	CASSQFSTGFPYEQYF	TGTGCCAGCAGCCAATTCTCTACGGGATTTCCATACGAGCAGTACTTC
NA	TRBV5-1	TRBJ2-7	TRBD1	CASSYGTGINEQYF	TGCGCCAGCAGCTACGGGACAGGGATCAACGAGCAGTACTTC
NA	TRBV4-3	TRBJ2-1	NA	CASSQEGDYTYNEQFF	TGCGCCAGCAGCCAAGAGGGAGACTATACCTACAATGAGCAGTTCTTC
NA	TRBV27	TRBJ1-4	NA	CASSFDRNNEKLFF	TGTGCCAGCAGTTTCGACAGAAATAATGAAAAACTGTTTTTT
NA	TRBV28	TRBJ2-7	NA	CASSLRHLYEQYF	TGTGCCAGCAGTTTACGACATCTCTACGAGCAGTACTTC
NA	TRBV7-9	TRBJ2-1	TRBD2	CASSLTSGYSEQFF	TGTGCCAGCAGCTTAACTAGCGGGTATAGTGAGCAGTTCTTC
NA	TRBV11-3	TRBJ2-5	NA	CASSSAGETQYF	TGTGCCAGCAGCTCAGCAGGGGAGACCCAGTACTTC
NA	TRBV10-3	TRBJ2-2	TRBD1	CAISEPGQGNTGELFF	TGTGCCATCAGTGAACCGGGACAGGGAAACACCGGGGAGCTGTTTTTT
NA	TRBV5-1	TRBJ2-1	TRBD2	CASSAPREGVGSYNEQFF	TGCGCCAGCAGCGCGCCGAGGGAGGGAGTAGGATCTTACAATGAGCAGTTCTTC